What follows describes a single T cell receptor beta chain. This record belongs to a study of blood T cell repertoires in COVID-19. Looked up from germline, CDR1 is SGHAT and CDR2 is FQNNGV. V was pared by 4 bases and J by 6 bases, with 5 bases of the junction left unmatched. This CDR3 has 13 amino acids. This table comes from immunoSEQ multiplex PCR, and its TCRdb copy is limited to in-frame clones, with some not included. Among about 140,000 clones, around four fifths were seen once, and the ten largest hold roughly 3.9%. J is TRBJ1-1 and V is TRBV11-2, with TRBD1 identical over 7 bases. The TCR sequence derives from a woman older than 75 with acute or convalescent COVID-19. Material for sequencing was peripheral blood. CDR3 loop: CASSWAGTAEAFF. The CDR3 nucleotides are TGTGCCAGCAGCTGGGCCGGGACAGCTGAAGCTTTCTTT.